The entry that follows covers one T cell receptor (beta chain) sequence. Per germline, CDR1 SNHLY and CDR2 FYNNEI. There are 12 residues in the CDR3. V shed 9 bases and J shed 5 bases, with 11 bases lying between them. Noted time point: pretreatment peripheral blood. This sample stems from a study of PD-L1 blockade in urothelial cancer. Study-wide background: The patients had undergone anywhere from 0 to 3 prior chemotherapy regimens.

TCRdb keeps only in-frame clones here, not all; method: immunoSEQ multiplex PCR. The data show some 56,000 clones, around 84% seen once. Sequencing was performed on PBMCs, taken around atezolizumab (anti-PD-L1) treatment. This receptor was obtained from a man in his forties or fifties with urothelial cancer. The chain carries TRBV2 and TRBJ2-1; possibly TRBD2 for D (6 bases). The CDR3 loop reads CARGLENNEQFF. The CDR3 region has the DNA TGTGCCAGGGGACTGGAGAACAATGAGCAGTTCTTC.